This T cell receptor beta chain was retrieved from a study of TIL therapy for anti-PD-1-resistant metastatic lung cancer. Study information: Tumors carried a median around 1.4 non-synonymous mutations per megabase. Study conclusions and caveats: The baseline peripheral repertoire was partially replaced by infused TIL clonotypes that later decayed.

The libraries were made with immunoSEQ v3. Libraries were sequenced to roughly 2 million read pairs (survey) or roughly 4.5-6 million (deep). Only in-frame clones appear in the TCRdb table, and some are missing; sequencing was by immunoSEQ multiplex PCR. This table holds tens of thousands of clones, about 86% found once. Germline V CDR1 and CDR2: LGHNA, YNFKEQ. This CDR3 region has 15 residues. Deletions cut 1 base from V and 3 bases from J, with 12 bases between. Comments on this clone: Its antigen is as yet unknown.

Time point reported: pre-treatment sample, taken before nivolumab and TIL therapy. Adults with stage 4 NSCLC were enrolled in a phase I trial. The rearrangement uses TRBV4-2 and TRBJ2-5; D not resolved. The TCR was taken from a person aged 25-85 years with non-small cell lung cancer. This specimen was blood, taken at baseline. CDR3 DNA: TGTGCCAGCAGCCAAGCCCTTCGGCAGAAAGAGACCCAGTACTTC. This gives the protein CASSQALRQKETQYF.